This TCR beta chain was sequenced during a study of PD-L1 blockade in urothelial cancer. As for this clone: The antigen is undetermined.

Synthetic templates analogous to TCR were spiked into all PCRs individually. The protocol was immunoSEQ multiplex PCR, while the TCRdb copy is restricted to in-frame clones and leaves out a portion. The sample has fewer than 45,000 clones, around 80% seen once. CDR1 and CDR2 (germline): SGHAT, FQNNGV. The CDR3 loop spans 16 amino acids. With 3 bases clipped from V and 5 bases from J, the junction kept 8 bases outside the gene matches. General study results and limits: Below-median pretreatment blood TCR clonality was a predictor of better survival.

Patients' urothelial carcinoma was locally advanced or metastatic. Source: PBMCs, taken around atezolizumab (anti-PD-L1) treatment. The TCR sequence derives from a man aged 65 to 79 with urothelial cancer. J is TRBJ2-5 and V is TRBV11-2; TRBD2 aligns across 11 bases. CDR3 sequence (DNA): TGTGCCAGCAGCTTCGTTAGCGGGAGGGCCTTTGAGACCCAGTACTTC. Amino acid sequence: CASSFVSGRAFETQYF.